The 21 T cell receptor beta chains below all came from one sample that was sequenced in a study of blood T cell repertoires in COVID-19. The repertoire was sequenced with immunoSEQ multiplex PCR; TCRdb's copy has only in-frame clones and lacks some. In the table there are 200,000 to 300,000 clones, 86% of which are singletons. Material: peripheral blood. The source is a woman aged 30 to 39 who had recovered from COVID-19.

CDR3 protein: CASGSGQWNGNTIYF. CDR3 in DNA: TGTGCCAGCGGCTCAGGACAGTGGAATGGAAACACCATATATTTT. J is TRBJ1-3 and V is TRBV7-9; a possible D gene is TRBD1 (6 bases). The CDR3 is 15 amino acids. CDR1 and CDR2 (germline): SEHNR, FQNEAQ (reference sequence). V was cut by 8 bases and J by 3 bases, with 17 bases left in between.

The CDR3, as DNA: TGCGCCAGCAGTCCGGGACTAGCGCTTTACAATGAGCAGTTCTTC. Encoded protein: CASSPGLALYNEQFF. The chain links TRBV4-1 to TRBJ2-1; 10 bases agree with TRBD2. Losses at the gene ends were 6 bases for V and 4 bases for J; bases not matched to a gene: 6. The germline V gene encodes CDR1 MGHRA and CDR2 YSYEKL. This CDR3 has 15 amino acids.

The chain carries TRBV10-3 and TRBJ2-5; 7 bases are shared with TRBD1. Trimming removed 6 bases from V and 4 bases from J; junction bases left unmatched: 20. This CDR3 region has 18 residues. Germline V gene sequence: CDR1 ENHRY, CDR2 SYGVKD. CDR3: CAISQNWGTEFQGETQYF. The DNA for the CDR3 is TGTGCCATCAGCCAGAATTGGGGGACAGAGTTCCAGGGAGAGACCCAGTACTTC.

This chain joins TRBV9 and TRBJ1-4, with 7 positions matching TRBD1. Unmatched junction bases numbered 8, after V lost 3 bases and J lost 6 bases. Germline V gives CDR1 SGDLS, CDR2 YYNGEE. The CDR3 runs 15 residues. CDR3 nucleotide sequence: TGTGCCAGCAGCGAGGAGAGGGACAGTTATGAAAAACTGTTTTTT. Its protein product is CASSEERDSYEKLFF.

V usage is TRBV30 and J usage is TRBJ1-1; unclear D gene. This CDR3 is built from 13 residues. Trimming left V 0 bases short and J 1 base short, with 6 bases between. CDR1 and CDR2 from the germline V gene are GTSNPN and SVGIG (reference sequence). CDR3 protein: CAWSVYTNTEAFF. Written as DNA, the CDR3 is TGTGCCTGGAGTGTATACACGAACACTGAAGCTTTCTTT.

The CDR3 protein is CASRWGTETYNEQFF. The CDR3 DNA reads TGTGCCAGCAGGTGGGGGACAGAGACCTACAATGAGCAGTTCTTC. The chain combines TRBV7-2 with TRBJ2-1; 7 nucleotides line up with TRBD1. V gave up 6 bases and J gave up 2 bases; unmatched junction bases: 7. CDR3 size: 15 residues. CDR1 is SGHTA, CDR2 FQGNSA, per germline.

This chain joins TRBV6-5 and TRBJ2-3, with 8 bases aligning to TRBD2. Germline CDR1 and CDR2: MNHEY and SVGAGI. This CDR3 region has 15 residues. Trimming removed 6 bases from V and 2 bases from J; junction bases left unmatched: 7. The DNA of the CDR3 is TGTGCCAGCAGCCTACGGGGGGGCTCCACAGATACGCAGTATTTT. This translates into CASSLRGGSTDTQYF.

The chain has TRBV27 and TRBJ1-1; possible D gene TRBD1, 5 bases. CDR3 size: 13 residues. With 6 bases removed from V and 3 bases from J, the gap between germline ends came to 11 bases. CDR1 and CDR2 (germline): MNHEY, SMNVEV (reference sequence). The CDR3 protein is CASRRGADTEAFF. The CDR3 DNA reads TGTGCCAGCAGAAGGGGCGCGGACACTGAAGCTTTCTTT.

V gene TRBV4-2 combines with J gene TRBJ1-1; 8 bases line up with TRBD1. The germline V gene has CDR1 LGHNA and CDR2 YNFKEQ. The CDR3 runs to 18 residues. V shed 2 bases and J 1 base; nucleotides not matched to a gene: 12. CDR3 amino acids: CASSQPGQGLSWNTEAFF. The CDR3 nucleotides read TGTGCCAGCAGCCAACCCGGACAGGGTCTTTCTTGGAACACTGAAGCTTTCTTT.

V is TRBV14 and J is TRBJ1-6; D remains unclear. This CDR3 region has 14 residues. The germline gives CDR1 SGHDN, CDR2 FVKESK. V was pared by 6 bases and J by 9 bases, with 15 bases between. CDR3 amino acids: CASRLTGVISPLHF. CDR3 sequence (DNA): TGTGCCAGCAGATTGACCGGGGTAATTTCACCCCTCCACTTT.

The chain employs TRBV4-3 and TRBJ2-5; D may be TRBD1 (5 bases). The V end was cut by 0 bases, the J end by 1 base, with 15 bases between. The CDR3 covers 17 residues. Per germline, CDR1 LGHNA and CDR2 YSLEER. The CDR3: CASSQDRLLGPQETQYF. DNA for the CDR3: TGCGCCAGCAGCCAAGATAGGCTACTGGGGCCCCAAGAGACCCAGTACTTC.

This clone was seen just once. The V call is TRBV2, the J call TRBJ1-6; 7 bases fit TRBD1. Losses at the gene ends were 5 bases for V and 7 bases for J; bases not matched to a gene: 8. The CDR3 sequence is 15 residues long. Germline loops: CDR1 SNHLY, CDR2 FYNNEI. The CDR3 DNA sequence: TGTGCCAGCAGTCAGAACAGGGGAGGCAATTCACCCCTCCACTTT. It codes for CASSQNRGGNSPLHF. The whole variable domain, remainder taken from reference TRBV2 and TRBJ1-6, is EPEVTQTPSHQVTQMGQEVILRCVPISNHLYFYWYRQILGQKVEFLVSFYNNEISEKSEIFDDQFSVERPDGSNFTLKIRSTKLEDSAMYFCASSQNRGGNSPLHFGNGTRLTVT.

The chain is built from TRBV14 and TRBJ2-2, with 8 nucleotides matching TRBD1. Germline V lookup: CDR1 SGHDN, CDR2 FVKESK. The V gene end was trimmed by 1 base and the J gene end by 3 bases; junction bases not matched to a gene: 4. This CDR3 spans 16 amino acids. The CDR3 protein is CASSQGDRRYTGELFF. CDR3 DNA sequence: TGTGCCAGCAGCCAAGGGGACAGGAGATACACCGGGGAGCTGTTTTTT.

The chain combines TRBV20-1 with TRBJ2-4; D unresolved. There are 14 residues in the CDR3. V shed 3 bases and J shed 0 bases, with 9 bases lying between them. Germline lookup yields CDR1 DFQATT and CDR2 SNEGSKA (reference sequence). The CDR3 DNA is TGCAGTGCTAGTACGAGTATAGCCAAAAACATTCAGTACTTC. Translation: CSASTSIAKNIQYF.

CDR3 sequence (DNA): TGTGCCGCAACAGGGGGGCGCGGTGGCTACACCTTC. Translated: CAATGGRGGYTF. The gene calls are TRBV2 and TRBJ1-2, with 8 bases fitting TRBD1. Germline V gene sequence: CDR1 SNHLY, CDR2 FYNNEI. The CDR3 is made up of 12 amino acids. V gave up 11 bases and J gave up 7 bases; unmatched junction bases: 9.

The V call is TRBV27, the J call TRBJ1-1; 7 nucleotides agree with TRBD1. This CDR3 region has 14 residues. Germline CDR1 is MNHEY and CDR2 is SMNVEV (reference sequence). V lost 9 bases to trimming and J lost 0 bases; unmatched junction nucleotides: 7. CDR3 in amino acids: CASRTGLLNTEAFF. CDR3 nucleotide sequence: TGTGCCAGTCGGACAGGCCTATTGAACACTGAAGCTTTCTTT.

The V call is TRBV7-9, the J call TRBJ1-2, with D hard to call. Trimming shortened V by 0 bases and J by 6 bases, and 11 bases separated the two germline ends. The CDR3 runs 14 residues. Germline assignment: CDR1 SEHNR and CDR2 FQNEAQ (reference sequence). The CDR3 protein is CASSLAAITNGYTF. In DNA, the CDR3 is TGTGCCAGCAGCTTAGCCGCGATAACTAATGGCTACACCTTC.

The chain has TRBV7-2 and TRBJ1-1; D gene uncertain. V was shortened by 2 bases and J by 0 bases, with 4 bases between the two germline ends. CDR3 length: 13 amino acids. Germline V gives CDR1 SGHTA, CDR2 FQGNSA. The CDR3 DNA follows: TGTGCCAGCAGCTTATCCATGAACACTGAAGCTTTCTTT. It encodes CASSLSMNTEAFF.

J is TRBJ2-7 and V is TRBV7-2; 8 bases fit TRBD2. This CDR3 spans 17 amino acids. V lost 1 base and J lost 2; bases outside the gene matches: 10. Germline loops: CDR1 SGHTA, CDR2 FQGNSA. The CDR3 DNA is TGTGCCAGCAGCTTAGGGTTAGCGGGGAGACCTACCTACGAGCAGTACTTC. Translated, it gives CASSLGLAGRPTYEQYF.

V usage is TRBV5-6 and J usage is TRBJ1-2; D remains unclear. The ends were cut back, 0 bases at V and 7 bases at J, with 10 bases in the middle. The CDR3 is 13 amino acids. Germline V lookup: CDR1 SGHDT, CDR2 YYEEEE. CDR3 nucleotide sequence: TGTGCCAGCAGCTTGGCTGGTCGGTCTGGCTACACCTTC. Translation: CASSLAGRSGYTF.

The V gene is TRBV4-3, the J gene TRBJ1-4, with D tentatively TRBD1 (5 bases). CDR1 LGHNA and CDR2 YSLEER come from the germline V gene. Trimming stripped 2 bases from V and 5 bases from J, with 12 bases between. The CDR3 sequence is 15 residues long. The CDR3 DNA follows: TGCGCCAGCAGCCAATCTAGACAGCTAAATGAAAAACTGTTTTTT. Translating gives CASSQSRQLNEKLFF.